Here is one TCR beta chain with its context. The V gene's germline CDR1 is MNHEY and CDR2 SMNVEV (reference sequence). This CDR3 spans 16 amino acids. V lost 4 bases, J lost 0 bases, and 5 bases stayed unmatched. This sample was taken from a study of blood T cell repertoires in COVID-19. As processed by the authors: Amplification of reference gene primers was used by the study to estimate nucleated cell counts. TCRdb's copy holds only in-frame clones and misses some; the assay was immunoSEQ multiplex PCR. V and J calls and clone size are as listed in that table; D and trimming were resolved from the DNA. The profile shows about 170,000 clones, roughly 80% of them singletons.

The origin of this receptor is a human donor with acute or convalescent COVID-19. The donor label of this sample is uncertain. The chain employs TRBV27 and TRBJ1-3, with 8 nucleotides matching TRBD1. The specimen sequenced was peripheral blood. This CDR3 is CASSSPGQGSGNTIYF. CDR3 DNA: TGTGCCAGCAGTTCCCCCGGACAGGGCTCTGGAAACACCATATATTTT.